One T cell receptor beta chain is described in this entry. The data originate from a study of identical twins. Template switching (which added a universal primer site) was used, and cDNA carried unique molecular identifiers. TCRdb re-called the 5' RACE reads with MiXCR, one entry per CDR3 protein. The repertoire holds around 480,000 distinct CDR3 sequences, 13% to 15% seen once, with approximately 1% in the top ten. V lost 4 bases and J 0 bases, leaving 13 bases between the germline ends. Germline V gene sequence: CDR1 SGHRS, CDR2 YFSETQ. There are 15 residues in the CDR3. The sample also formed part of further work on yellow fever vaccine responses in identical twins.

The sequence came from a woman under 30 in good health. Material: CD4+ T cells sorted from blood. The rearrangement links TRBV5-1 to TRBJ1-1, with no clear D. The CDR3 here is CASSAFDGLNTEAFF. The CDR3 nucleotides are TGCGCCAGCAGCGCATTCGACGGATTGAACACTGAAGCTTTCTTT.